These 12 T cell receptor beta chains share one sample of origin, sequenced in a study of blood T cell repertoires in COVID-19. Only in-frame clones appear in the TCRdb table, and some are missing; sequencing was by immunoSEQ multiplex PCR. Of approximately 220,000 clones listed, roughly nine tenths are singletons. Material: PBMCs or T cells enriched from blood (not recorded which). These receptors were obtained from a woman aged 18-29 years in a cohort exposed to, infected with or recovered from COVID-19 (not recorded which).

Only one count was recorded for this clone. This chain joins TRBV5-6 and TRBJ1-1, with D possibly TRBD1 on 6 matching bases. In germline, CDR1 is SGHDT, CDR2 YYEEEE. The CDR3 totals 12 residues. The ends were cut back, 7 bases at V and 2 bases at J, with 9 bases in the middle. The CDR3 loop reads CASRQVNTEAFF. For the CDR3, the DNA is TGTGCCAGCCGACAGGTTAACACTGAAGCTTTCTTT.

This chain connects TRBV11-3 to TRBJ1-4; TRBD1 agrees at 8 bases. CDR3 length: 15 amino acids. V lost 3 bases and J lost 11; bases outside the gene matches: 11. Germline assignment: CDR1 SGHNT and CDR2 YENEEA. CDR3 residues: CASSFDPGTGTKLFF. CDR3 sequence (DNA): TGTGCCAGCAGCTTCGACCCAGGGACAGGCACTAAACTGTTTTTT.

This clone was seen just once. V and J are TRBV28 and TRBJ1-1; D not resolved. In germline, CDR1 is MDHEN, CDR2 SYDVKM. The ends were cut back, 5 bases at V and 4 bases at J, with 20 bases in the middle. The CDR3 is 16 amino acids. The CDR3 bases are TGTGCCAGCAGTGCCCCCCTTGGAGGTGGGGTCACTGAAGCTTTCTTT. Protein sequence: CASSAPLGGGVTEAFF. Variable domain in full (rest from reference TRBV28 and TRBJ1-1): DVKVTQSSRYLVKRTGEKVFLECVQDMDHENMFWYRQDPGLGLRLIYFSYDVKMKEKGDIPEGYSVSREKKERFSLILESASTNQTSMYLCASSAPLGGGVTEAFFGQGTRLTVV.

V is TRBV5-5 and J is TRBJ1-1; 7 nucleotides line up with TRBD1. With V trimmed by 4 bases and J by 3 bases, 6 bases remained unmatched. Germline V CDR1 and CDR2: SGHKS, YYEKEE (reference sequence). CDR3 length: 14 amino acids. The CDR3 coding sequence is TGTGCCAGCAGCGCTAGGGGGCTTGACACTGAAGCTTTCTTT. Residues: CASSARGLDTEAFF. Based on the CDR3 plus reference TRBV5-5 and TRBJ1-1, the full variable domain is DAGVTQSPTHLIKTRGQQVTLRCSPISGHKSVSWYQQVLGQGPQFIFQYYEKEERGRGNFPDRFSARQFPNYSSELNVNALLLGDSALYLCASSARGLDTEAFFGQGTRLTVV.

This clone has only one observation. This chain connects TRBV6-5 to TRBJ2-7; the match to TRBD2 covers 9 bases. The CDR3 is 15 amino acids. Germline trimming cut 7 bases from V and 2 bases from J; bases unmatched to any gene: 9. Germline assignment: CDR1 MNHEY and CDR2 SVGAGI. The CDR3 spells CASTPPGLATYEQYF. The CDR3 nucleotides are TGTGCCAGCACCCCTCCGGGACTAGCTACCTACGAGCAGTACTTC.

CDR3 nucleotides: TGTGCCAGCAGCCAAGCCCGGACAGGGGGAATGAACACTGAAGCTTTCTTT. Translation: CASSQARTGGMNTEAFF. The genes are TRBV3-1 (or the pseudogene TRBV3-2) and TRBJ1-1; 10 nucleotides line up with TRBD1. CDR3 length equals 17 residues. J lost 0 bases, V lost 1 base, and 5 bases had no gene match. From germline, CDR1 is LGHDT and CDR2 YNNKEL (reference sequence).

This chain joins TRBV12-3 or TRBV12-4 and TRBJ1-1, with TRBD1 matching over 8 bases. Trimming took 6 bases from V and 6 from J; bases not matched to a gene: 6. The CDR3 runs 13 residues. The CDR3 DNA sequence: TGTGCCAGCAGGAAGACAGGGGTCTCTGAAGCTTTCTTT. As protein: CASRKTGVSEAFF.

This clone was found many times. One end of the junction is discordant with germline, which a read error may explain. The chain is built from TRBV7-2 and TRBJ2-7; 9 bases match TRBD2. The CDR3 extends over 14 amino acids. Per the germline V gene, CDR1 is SGHTA and CDR2 is FQGNSA. For the CDR3, the DNA is TGTGCCAGCAGCGTAGCTAGCGGGATGTACGAGCAGTACTTC. Translation gives CASSVASGMYEQYF.

The rearrangement uses TRBV6-5 and TRBJ1-4; a possible D gene is TRBD1 (6 bases). The CDR3 contains 13 residues. Trimming shortened V by 9 bases and J by 1 base, and 9 bases separated the two germline ends. Germline V gene lookup returns CDR1 MNHEY and CDR2 SVGAGI. DNA for the CDR3: TGTGCCAGTACAGGGAGAACTAATGAAAAACTGTTTTTT. Protein sequence: CASTGRTNEKLFF.

This sequence joins TRBV13 and TRBJ2-7; TRBD1 matches 9 bases. CDR1 is PRHDT, CDR2 FYEKMQ, per germline (reference sequence). V shed 5 bases and J 2 bases; nucleotides not matched to a gene: 10. The CDR3 extends over 16 amino acids. CDR3 sequence (DNA): TGTGCCAGCAGCCCCTCGCCGGGACAGGGTGCCTACGAGCAGTACTTC. It is translated as CASSPSPGQGAYEQYF.

This chain uses TRBV19 with TRBJ1-5, with D possibly being TRBD1 (6 bases). CDR3 size: 15 residues. CDR1 is LNHDA, CDR2 SQIVND, per germline (reference sequence). Trimming removed 5 bases from V and 4 bases from J, with 15 bases in between. The CDR3 loop reads CASSGDQGINQPQHF. The CDR3 DNA follows: TGTGCCAGTAGTGGAGACCAGGGGATTAATCAGCCCCAGCATTTT.

This clone was seen only a few times. One junction end does not reproduce the germline sequence, and a read error may be involved. The genes are TRBV4-2 and TRBJ2-3; a possible D gene is TRBD2 (6 bases). This CDR3 has 12 amino acids. Germline assignment: CDR1 LGHNA and CDR2 YNFKEQ. The chain's CDR3 is CASSQDNLARHF. Written as DNA, the CDR3 is TGTGCCAGCAGCCAAGATAACCTAGCGAGGCATTTT.